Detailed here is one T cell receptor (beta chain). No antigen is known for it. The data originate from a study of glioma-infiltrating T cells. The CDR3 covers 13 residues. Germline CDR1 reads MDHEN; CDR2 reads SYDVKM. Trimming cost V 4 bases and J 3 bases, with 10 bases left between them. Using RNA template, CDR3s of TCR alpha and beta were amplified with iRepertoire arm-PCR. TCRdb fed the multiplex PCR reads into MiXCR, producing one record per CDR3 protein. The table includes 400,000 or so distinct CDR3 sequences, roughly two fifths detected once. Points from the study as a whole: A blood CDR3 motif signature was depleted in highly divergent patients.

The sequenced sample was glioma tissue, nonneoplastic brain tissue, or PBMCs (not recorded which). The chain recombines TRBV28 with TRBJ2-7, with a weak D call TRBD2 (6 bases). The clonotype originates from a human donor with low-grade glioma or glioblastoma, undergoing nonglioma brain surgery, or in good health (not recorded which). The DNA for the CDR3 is TGTGCCAGCAGTTGGGGGGTTCACTACGAGCAGTACTTC. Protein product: CASSWGVHYEQYF.